Sequencing of this TCR beta chain was carried out in a study of OX40 agonist ivuxolimab in advanced cancers. Germline loops: CDR1 SGHAT, CDR2 FQDESV (reference sequence). CDR3 length: 15 residues. The J segment lost 4 bases and the V segment lost 5 bases, leaving 7 bases of the junction unmatched. Sequencing was performed with immunoSEQ multiplex PCR; in TCRdb, only in-frame clones are kept and a portion is missing. The sample consists of roughly 70,000 clones, less than 90% of them appearing once. The material sequenced was CD4+ or CD8+ T cells sorted from blood, taken in a trial of the OX40 agonist ivuxolimab. This chain connects TRBV11-1 to TRBJ1-2, with 10 positions matching TRBD1. The sequence came from an adult with an advanced solid tumor such as melanoma, head and neck, liver or kidney cancer. The CDR3, as DNA: TGTGCCAGCAGCCCTGCGGGACAGGGGACCTATGGCTACACCTTC. Translated, it gives CASSPAGQGTYGYTF.